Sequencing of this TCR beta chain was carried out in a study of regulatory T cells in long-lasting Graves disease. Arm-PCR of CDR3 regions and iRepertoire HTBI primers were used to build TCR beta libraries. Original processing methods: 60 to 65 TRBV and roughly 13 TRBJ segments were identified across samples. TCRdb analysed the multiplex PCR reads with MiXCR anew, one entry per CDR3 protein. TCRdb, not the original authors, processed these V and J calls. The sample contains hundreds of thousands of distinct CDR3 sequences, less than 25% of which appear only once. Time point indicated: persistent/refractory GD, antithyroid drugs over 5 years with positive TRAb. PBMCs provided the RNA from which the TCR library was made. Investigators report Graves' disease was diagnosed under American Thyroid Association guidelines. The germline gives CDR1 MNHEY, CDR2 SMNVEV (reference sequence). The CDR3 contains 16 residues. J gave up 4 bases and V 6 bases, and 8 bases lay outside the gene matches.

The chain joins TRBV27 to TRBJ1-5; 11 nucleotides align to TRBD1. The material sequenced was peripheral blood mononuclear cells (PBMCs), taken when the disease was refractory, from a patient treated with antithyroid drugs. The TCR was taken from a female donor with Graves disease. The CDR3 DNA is TGTGCCAGCAGATCAGGACAGGGGGCGCGGAATCAGCCCCAGCATTTT. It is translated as CASRSGQGARNQPQHF.